This TCR beta chain was sequenced in a study of OX40 agonist ivuxolimab in advanced cancers. The table came from immunoSEQ multiplex PCR; TCRdb's copy has only in-frame clones and leaves some out. The sample includes some 99,000 clones, about 86% of them seen just once. Germline CDR1 is SGHTA and CDR2 is FQGNSA. This CDR3 comprises 16 residues. Trimming at V came to 5 bases and at J to 2 bases, leaving 8 bases not matched to a gene. Material: CD4+ or CD8+ T cells sorted from blood, obtained in a trial of the OX40 agonist ivuxolimab. The source is an adult with an advanced solid tumor such as melanoma, head and neck, liver or kidney cancer. The rearrangement joins TRBV7-2 to TRBJ1-3; 8 positions agree with TRBD1. CDR3 amino acids: CASSPRTGLAGNTIYF. For the CDR3, the DNA is TGTGCCAGCAGCCCCAGGACAGGGTTGGCTGGAAACACCATATATTTT.